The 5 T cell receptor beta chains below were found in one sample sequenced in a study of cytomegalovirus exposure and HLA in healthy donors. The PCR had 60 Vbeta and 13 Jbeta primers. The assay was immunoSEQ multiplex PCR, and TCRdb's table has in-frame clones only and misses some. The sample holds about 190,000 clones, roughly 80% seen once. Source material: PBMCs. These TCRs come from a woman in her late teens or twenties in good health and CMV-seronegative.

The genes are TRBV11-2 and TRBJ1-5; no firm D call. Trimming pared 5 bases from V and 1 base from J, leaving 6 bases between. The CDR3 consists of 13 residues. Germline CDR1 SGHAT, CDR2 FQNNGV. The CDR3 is CASSPESNQPQHF. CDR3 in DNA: TGTGCCAGCAGCCCCGAGAGCAATCAGCCCCAGCATTTT.

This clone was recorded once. CDR3 loop: CASSFDRDSYNSPLHF. The DNA of the CDR3 is TGTGCCAGCAGCTTCGATCGGGACAGCTATAATTCACCCCTCCACTTT. The chain carries TRBV2 and TRBJ1-6, with 7 bases aligning to TRBD1. The CDR3 sequence is 16 residues long. Germline V gene sequence: CDR1 SNHLY, CDR2 FYNNEI. V was pared by 6 bases and J by 3 bases, with 8 bases of the junction left unmatched.

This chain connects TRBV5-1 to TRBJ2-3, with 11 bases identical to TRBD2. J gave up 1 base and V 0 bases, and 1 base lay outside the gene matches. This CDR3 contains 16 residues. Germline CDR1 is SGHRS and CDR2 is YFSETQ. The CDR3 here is CASSLVSGGGTDTQYF. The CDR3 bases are TGCGCCAGCAGCTTGGTTAGCGGGGGGGGCACAGATACGCAGTATTTT.

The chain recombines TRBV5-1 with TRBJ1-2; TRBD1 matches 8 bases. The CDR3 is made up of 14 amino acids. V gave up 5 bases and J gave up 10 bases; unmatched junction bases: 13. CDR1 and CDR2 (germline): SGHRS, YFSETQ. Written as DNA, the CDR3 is TGCGCCAGCAGACAGGGGGACAGGCCAATAGACTACACCTTC. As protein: CASRQGDRPIDYTF.

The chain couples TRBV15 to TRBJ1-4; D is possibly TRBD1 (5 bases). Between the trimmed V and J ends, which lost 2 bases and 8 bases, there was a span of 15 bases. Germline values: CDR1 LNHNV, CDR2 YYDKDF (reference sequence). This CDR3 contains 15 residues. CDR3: CATSRPGRGDEKLFF. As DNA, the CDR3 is TGTGCCACCAGCAGACCCGGCCGCGGGGACGAAAAACTGTTTTTT.